Below, 25 T cell receptor beta chains from the same sample are listed, as sequenced in a study of cytomegalovirus exposure and HLA in healthy donors. Vbeta (60) and Jbeta (13) primers were used in the PCR. Measured with immunoSEQ multiplex PCR; TCRdb has only the in-frame clones, and not every one. Of 110,000 to 150,000 clones listed, over 80% were seen once; the top ten hold over 0.95%. Sequenced material: PBMCs. These receptors came from a female donor in good health and CMV-seronegative.

This chain uses TRBV29-1 with TRBJ2-7, with D maybe TRBD2 (5 bases). CDR1 is SQVTM, CDR2 ANQGSEA, per germline. The V gene lost 4 bases and the J gene lost 2 bases, with 9 bases spanning the gap. The CDR3 is made up of 12 amino acids. CDR3 sequence (DNA): TGCAGCGTTGTAACGGGGACCTACGAGCAGTACTTC. Translation gives CSVVTGTYEQYF.

This CDR3 reads CASSLQVYSNQPQHF. The CDR3 region has the DNA TGTGCCAGCAGTCTACAGGTCTATAGCAATCAGCCCCAGCATTTT. This sequence joins TRBV6-1 and TRBJ1-5; a weak D match, TRBD1 (5 bases). The length of the CDR3 is 15 residues. The germline V and J ends were trimmed by 5 bases and 0 bases, with 11 bases remaining between them. CDR1 is MNHNS and CDR2 is SASEGT in the germline V gene.

The J gene is TRBJ2-5, the V gene TRBV30; D might be TRBD1 (6 bases). The CDR3 covers 16 residues. The germline V and J ends were trimmed by 1 base and 5 bases, with 20 bases remaining between them. Germline V gene data show CDR1 as GTSNPN and CDR2 as SVGIG (reference sequence). The CDR3 region is CAWSDPARGLRETQYF. The CDR3 nucleotides are TGTGCCTGGAGTGACCCCGCTAGGGGGTTACGGGAGACCCAGTACTTC.

J is TRBJ2-7 and V is TRBV27; TRBD1 aligns across 8 bases. The V gene's germline CDR1 is MNHEY and CDR2 SMNVEV (reference sequence). The CDR3 extends over 15 amino acids. V lost 5 bases, J lost 6 bases, and 12 bases stayed unmatched. The CDR3 region is CASSPGQGITSEQYF. DNA for the CDR3: TGTGCCAGCAGTCCAGGACAGGGAATCACCTCCGAGCAGTACTTC.

The J gene is TRBJ2-5, the V gene TRBV2; TRBD1 aligns across 8 bases. The V segment lost 9 bases and the J segment 2 bases; nucleotides outside the gene matches: 2. The CDR3 has 12 amino acids. Germline lookup yields CDR1 SNHLY and CDR2 FYNNEI. CDR3 amino acids: CARRTGQETQYF. The DNA of the CDR3 is TGTGCCAGGCGGACAGGGCAAGAGACCCAGTACTTC.

DNA of the CDR3: TGTGCTAGTGGTCCCGGGACTAGTCTCTTCACAGATACGCAGTATTTT. Translating it yields CASGPGTSLFTDTQYF. J is TRBJ2-3 and V is TRBV12-5; 8 bases are shared with TRBD2. The CDR3 spans 16 residues. V lost 5 bases and J lost 2; bases outside the gene matches: 9. CDR1 is LGHNT, CDR2 FRNRAP, per germline.

This chain uses TRBV27 with TRBJ2-7; 7 nucleotides agree with TRBD1. CDR1 is MNHEY and CDR2 is SMNVEV in the germline V gene (reference sequence). Trimming took 5 bases from V and 4 from J; bases not matched to a gene: 8. The CDR3 is 14 residues long. CDR3 loop: CASSPDRQAYEQYF. The DNA for the CDR3 is TGTGCCAGCAGTCCGGACAGGCAAGCATACGAGCAGTACTTC.

The rearrangement joins TRBV4-1 to TRBJ1-1; a weak D match, TRBD1 (5 bases). The CDR3 runs to 16 residues. V gave up 3 bases and J gave up 1 base, with 15 bases separating them. The germline V gene encodes CDR1 MGHRA and CDR2 YSYEKL. Here the CDR3 reads CASSHGIRVTNTEAFF. DNA for the CDR3: TGCGCCAGCAGCCATGGGATCAGGGTGACGAACACTGAAGCTTTCTTT.

The chain carries TRBV19 and TRBJ2-1; 10 bases align to TRBD2. With 5 bases clipped from V and 3 bases from J, the junction kept 7 bases outside the gene matches. Germline V gene data show CDR1 as LNHDA and CDR2 as SQIVND (reference sequence). The CDR3 is 16 amino acids. The CDR3 loop is CASSPQLAGNYNEQFF. In DNA, the CDR3 is TGTGCCAGTAGTCCCCAACTAGCGGGGAACTACAATGAGCAGTTCTTC.

The chain recombines TRBV6-4 with TRBJ1-5; no clear D. CDR3 length: 13 amino acids. Looked up from germline, CDR1 is MRHNA and CDR2 is SNTAGT. Trimming removed 4 bases at V and 1 base at J, with 5 bases between. CDR3 amino acids: CASSVQSNQPQHF. The CDR3 DNA sequence: TGTGCCAGCAGTGTACAGAGCAATCAGCCCCAGCATTTT.

The CDR3 region has the DNA TGTGCCAGCAGTGGGCCCCGGGACAGGGACAATCAGCCCCAGCATTTT. Translating gives CASSGPRDRDNQPQHF. The V gene is TRBV25-1, the J gene TRBJ1-5, with TRBD1 matching 9 bases. Germline V gene lookup returns CDR1 MGHDK and CDR2 SYGVNS. Germline trimming cut 4 bases from V and 3 bases from J; bases unmatched to any gene: 7. The CDR3 is 16 amino acids.

The V gene is TRBV6-5, the J gene TRBJ2-3; 12 bases align to TRBD2. Germline CDR1 is MNHEY and CDR2 is SVGAGI. CDR3 size: 15 residues. V shed 5 bases and J 2 bases; nucleotides not matched to a gene: 2. CDR3 nucleotides: TGTGCCAGCAGTCGGACTAGCGGGAACACAGATACGCAGTATTTT. This translates into CASSRTSGNTDTQYF.

J is TRBJ1-4 and V is TRBV6-1, with D hard to call. Per germline, CDR1 MNHNS and CDR2 SASEGT. V was trimmed by 7 bases and J by 1 base, leaving 10 bases between them. The CDR3 length is 14 residues. The CDR3 spells CASTVYITNEKLFF. As DNA, the CDR3 is TGTGCCAGCACTGTATACATAACTAATGAAAAACTGTTTTTT.

The chain couples TRBV30 to TRBJ2-1; a possible D gene is TRBD2 (5 bases). The V gene's germline CDR1 is GTSNPN and CDR2 SVGIG (reference sequence). This CDR3 contains 17 residues. Trimming shortened V by 0 bases and J by 0 bases, and 15 bases separated the two germline ends. The CDR3, as DNA: TGTGCCTGGAGTGTACTCCTCGGGGTAAGCTCCTACAATGAGCAGTTCTTC. This translates into CAWSVLLGVSSYNEQFF.

Concerning this clone: The same CDR3 is also encoded by other DNA sequences in this sample. The chain recombines TRBV29-1 with TRBJ2-7, with D perhaps TRBD2 (6 bases). V gave up 5 bases and J gave up 0 bases, with 11 bases separating them. Germline CDR1 SQVTM, CDR2 ANQGSEA. CDR3 size: 13 residues. The CDR3 spells CSVRAGTSYEQYF. CDR3 DNA: TGCAGCGTTAGGGCGGGGACCTCCTACGAGCAGTACTTC.

This clone has a single count. V and J are TRBV2 and TRBJ2-3; perhaps TRBD1 as D (6 bases). The CDR3 spans 18 residues. The germline V and J ends were trimmed by 5 bases and 2 bases, with 23 bases remaining between them. Germline-derived CDR1 and CDR2 are SNHLY and FYNNEI. The CDR3 region has the DNA TGTGCCAGCAGTTACTCAGGGGTGACTCTTCAGCACACAGATACGCAGTATTTT. Protein product: CASSYSGVTLQHTDTQYF.

The chain couples TRBV28 to TRBJ2-3; D possibly corresponds to TRBD1 (9 bases). Between the trimmed V and J ends, which lost 4 bases and 1 base, there was a span of 24 bases. This CDR3 spans 19 amino acids. Germline V gene data show CDR1 as MDHEN and CDR2 as SYDVKM. DNA of the CDR3: TGTGCCAGCAGTTCCCGGGACAGGGCCACTAGCGGAGGCACAGATACGCAGTATTTT. Translation gives CASSSRDRATSGGTDTQYF.

In the case of this clone: The junction differs from germline at one of its ends, possibly a read error. The chain employs TRBV7-7 and TRBJ2-2, with D tentatively TRBD1 (5 bases). The CDR3 length is 15 residues. CDR1 and CDR2 (germline): SSHAT, FNYEAQ (reference sequence). The CDR3, as DNA: TGTGCTAGCAGCCTAAGGGGCAGTAACACCGGGGAGCTGTTTTTT. Amino acid sequence: CASSLRGSNTGELFF.

This clone was counted a single time. This sequence joins TRBV5-4 and TRBJ2-3; unclear D gene. V lost 0 bases to trimming and J lost 0 bases, with 8 bases between them. The CDR3 extends over 15 amino acids. Per the germline V gene, CDR1 is SGHNT and CDR2 is YYREEE (reference sequence). DNA for the CDR3: TGTGCCAGCAGCTTGGCAGGAATTAGCACAGATACGCAGTATTTT. It encodes CASSLAGISTDTQYF.

This chain joins TRBV7-3 and TRBJ2-1; TRBD2 agrees at 12 bases. The CDR3 consists of 16 residues. J gave up 8 bases and V 4 bases, and 9 bases lay outside the gene matches. The germline V gene encodes CDR1 SGHTA and CDR2 FQGTGA. CDR3 bases: TGTGCCAGCAGCTCACCGACTAGCGGGAGTATCGATGAGCAGTTCTTC. This gives the protein CASSSPTSGSIDEQFF.

V gene TRBV18 combines with J gene TRBJ1-1; the D gene is possibly TRBD1 (5 bases). The CDR3 runs 13 residues. From germline, CDR1 is KGHSH and CDR2 LQKENI. Trimming left V 2 bases short and J 7 bases short, with 11 bases between. The CDR3 region has the DNA TGTGCCAGCTCACCAAAGGGGTATGGTGAAGCTTTCTTT. It codes for CASSPKGYGEAFF.

This clone showed up just once. The CDR3 sequence: CASSVLPGERPYGYTF. In DNA, the CDR3 is TGTGCCAGCAGTGTCCTCCCAGGGGAGCGCCCCTATGGCTACACCTTC. The chain links TRBV6-4 to TRBJ1-2; D possibly corresponds to TRBD1 (6 bases). The germline V gene has CDR1 MRHNA and CDR2 SNTAGT. Trimming shortened V by 4 bases and J by 4 bases, and 19 bases separated the two germline ends. CDR3 length: 16 residues.

The chain has TRBV6-5 and TRBJ2-7; the D gene is possibly TRBD2 (6 bases). V was trimmed by 5 bases and J by 3 bases, leaving 11 bases between them. CDR1 is MNHEY, CDR2 SVGAGI, per germline. The CDR3 has 13 residues. CDR3 sequence reads: CASSPSAFYEQYF. CDR3 DNA: TGTGCCAGCAGTCCTAGCGCCTTCTACGAGCAGTACTTC.

V usage is TRBV4-1 and J usage is TRBJ2-3; TRBD2 might be the D (5 bases). CDR1 MGHRA and CDR2 YSYEKL come from the germline V gene. This CDR3 comprises 19 residues. V was cut by 2 bases and J by 0 bases, with 21 bases left in between. CDR3 sequence: CASSQPPLAYSASTDTQYF. The CDR3 bases are TGCGCCAGCAGCCAACCCCCCCTGGCCTATAGCGCAAGCACAGATACGCAGTATTTT.

This clone showed up just a few times. The CDR3 spells CASSAGTPLSGNTIYF. CDR3 in DNA: TGTGCCAGCAGTGCCGGGACTCCTCTCTCTGGAAACACCATATATTTT. J is TRBJ1-3 and V is TRBV6-1, with D perhaps matching TRBD1 (5 bases). The germline V gene has CDR1 MNHNS and CDR2 SASEGT. The V and J ends lost 4 bases and 0 bases respectively, with 13 bases between them. The CDR3 has 16 amino acids.